The rows below give T cell receptor beta chains drawn from one sample of a study of beta chain features in type 1 diabetes. The assay was immunoSEQ multiplex PCR, and TCRdb's table has in-frame clones only and misses some. Of about 330,000 clones listed, approximately 11% are singletons. The sequenced sample consisted of naive CD4+ T cells from blood. The receptors come from a woman aged 30 to 39 in good health. Each CDR3 is given with its conserved first and last residue. A D gene is named only where the DNA matches it firmly. Clone size, where shown, is once, few, many, or a class for clones that have expanded.

abundance,v_gene,d_gene,j_gene,CDR3nt,CDR3aa
-,TRBV18,-,TRBJ2-5,TGTGCCAGCTCACCACCGGGGGCTCAAGAGACCCAGTACTTC,CASSPPGAQETQYF
few,TRBV28,TRBD2,TRBJ2-7,TGTGCCAGCCAAGCGGGAGGTCGGGGAGAGCAGTACTTC,CASQAGGRGEQYF
few,TRBV18,-,TRBJ2-7,TGTGCCAGCTCACCGATGGGGGCTTTGATATCCTACGAGCAGTACTTC,CASSPMGALISYEQYF
few,TRBV21-1,-,TRBJ2-1,TGTGCCAGCATCAAAACCGGGACTAGGATCCACAGTGAGCAGTTCTTC,CASIKTGTRIHSEQFF
few,TRBV7-3,TRBD2,TRBJ2-1,TGTGCCAGCAGCGCGACTAGCGGCAATGAGCAGTTCTTC,CASSATSGNEQFF
-,TRBV5-1,TRBD2,TRBJ2-7,TGCGCCAGCAGCCCGGGACTAGCGGGAGGAGGGTACGAGCAGTACTTC,CASSPGLAGGGYEQYF
few,TRBV19,TRBD1,TRBJ2-4,TGTGCCAGTAGGCCGGGACAGGGGGCCTTGAGTGTCTCGTACTTC,CASRPGQGALSVSYF
-,TRBV27,-,TRBJ2-5,TGTGCCAGCAGTCATCCCTCCGACGCGGGGAAGGGGACCCAGTACTTC,CASSHPSDAGKGTQYF
few,TRBV2,-,TRBJ1-2,TGTGCCAGCAGCGCGGGCCTCGGTTGGGGCTACACCTTC,CASSAGLGWGYTF
-,TRBV5-1,-,TRBJ2-2,TGCGCCAGCAGGCGACAGGAGCGCACCGGGGAGCTGTTTTTT,CASRRQERTGELFF
-,TRBV9,TRBD2,TRBJ2-3,TGTGCCAGCAGCGGTAGCGGGAGGGAAGATACGCAGTATTTT,CASSGSGREDTQYF
-,TRBV14,-,TRBJ1-5,TGTGCCAGCAGCCAAGAACCGGGTACGCCCCAGCATTTT,CASSQEPGTPQHF
-,TRBV20-1,-,TRBJ1-4,TGCAGTGCCCTCTACGAAAAACTGTTTTTT,CSALYEKLFF
few,TRBV4-2,TRBD2,TRBJ2-1,TGTGCCAGCAGCCAACTATTTGGCGGGAGGGCCTTTGAGCAGTTCTTC,CASSQLFGGRAFEQFF
few,TRBV6-5,-,TRBJ2-2,TGTGCCAGCAGTCGAACACAGGGAACCGGGGAGCTGTTTTTT,CASSRTQGTGELFF
few,TRBV19,-,TRBJ2-1,TGTGCCAGTAGTGCAGGGGTTACTGAGCAGTTCTTC,CASSAGVTEQFF
few,TRBV28,TRBD2,TRBJ2-7,TGTGCCAGTGGGGATAGCGGGAGGAGCTCCTACGAGCAGTACTTC,CASGDSGRSSYEQYF
few,TRBV4-2,-,TRBJ2-3,TGTGCCAGCAGCCAAGATCTGGCTAGCGGCACAGATACGCAGTATTTT,CASSQDLASGTDTQYF
-,TRBV29-1,-,TRBJ1-3,TGCAGCGTTCAACACGGGTCGAGCTCTGGAAATACCATATATTTT,CSVQHGSSSGNTIYF
-,TRBV4-3,-,TRBJ2-1,TGCGCCAGCAGGACAGGTGTACCCTACAATGAGCAGTTCTTC,CASRTGVPYNEQFF
-,TRBV4-3,TRBD1,TRBJ1-4,TGCGCCAGCAGCCAAGATTTACAGGGGGCGACCGGGACTAATGAAAAACTGTTTTTT,CASSQDLQGATGTNEKLFF
-,TRBV5-1,-,TRBJ2-7,TGCGCCAGCAGCTTTGAAGGACAGTCCTCCTACGAGCAGTACTTC,CASSFEGQSSYEQYF
-,TRBV27,TRBD1,TRBJ2-1,TGTGCCAGTACCCGACAGGGCTCCTACAATGAGCAGTTCTTC,CASTRQGSYNEQFF
-,TRBV19,TRBD2,TRBJ2-1,TGTGCCAGTAGTATAGCTGCGGGAGACTACAATGAGCAGTTCTTC,CASSIAAGDYNEQFF
-,TRBV28,TRBD1,TRBJ2-6,TGTGCCAGCAGTTCAGACAGGGGACCGAGCTCTGGGGCCAACGTCCTGACTTTC,CASSSDRGPSSGANVLTF
-,TRBV12-5,TRBD1,TRBJ2-5,TGTGCTAGTGGTTTGGACCCCCCTCTTGACAGGGAATGGAAAGAGACCCAGTACTTC,CASGLDPPLDREWKETQYF
few,TRBV7-2,-,TRBJ2-6,TGTGCCAGCAGCTTAGCCGGGACACCAGGAGGGGCCAACGTCCTGACTTTC,CASSLAGTPGGANVLTF
-,TRBV6-4,-,TRBJ1-4,TGTGCCAGCAGTGTAGGGGGTTTTGAAAAACTGTTTTTT,CASSVGGFEKLFF
-,TRBV5-1,TRBD1,TRBJ2-5,TGCGCCAGCAGCGAGACAGGGGCCTGGGAGACCCAGTACTTC,CASSETGAWETQYF
-,TRBV5-1,TRBD1,TRBJ1-2,TGCGCCAGCAGCTTGGCCAAGGGACAGCCGCTTTCTAACTATGGCTACACCTTC,CASSLAKGQPLSNYGYTF
-,TRBV18,-,TRBJ2-7,TGTGCCAGCTCCCAGGCGGGGAGCTCCTACGAGCAGTACTTC,CASSQAGSSYEQYF
few,TRBV5-4,TRBD1,TRBJ1-2,TGTGCCAGCAGCTCCCTTAAGACAGGGGGCTATGGCTACACCTTC,CASSSLKTGGYGYTF
-,TRBV15,-,TRBJ1-5,TGTGCCACCAGCAGAGATGGGGACTATAGCAATCAGCCCCAGCATTTT,CATSRDGDYSNQPQHF
-,TRBV21-1,-,TRBJ2-3,TGTGCCAGCAGCAAGACAGCCAGGAGCACAGATACGCAGTATTTT,CASSKTARSTDTQYF
-,TRBV5-1,-,TRBJ2-5,TGCGCCAGCAGCTTGGCGACAGGAGAGACCCAGTACTTC,CASSLATGETQYF
-,TRBV30,-,TRBJ2-5,TGTGCCTGGAGTGTAGGAGGGCAAGAGACCCAGTACTTC,CAWSVGGQETQYF
few,TRBV5-5,-,TRBJ2-2,TGTGCCAGCAGCTACTCTGCCGTGCCCGGGGAGCTGTTTTTT,CASSYSAVPGELFF
few,TRBV6-5,TRBD1,TRBJ2-5,TGTGCCGGACGTCTGGCAGGGGGCACTTTCGGGACCCAGTACTTC,CAGRLAGGTFGTQYF
-,TRBV18,-,TRBJ1-5,TGTGCCAGCTCACCCGAACCAGGTACTCAGCCCCAGCATTTT,CASSPEPGTQPQHF
-,TRBV6-5,-,TRBJ2-4,TGTGCCAGCAGTTACGGCCCCTCCTTGGCCAAAAACATTCAGTACTTC,CASSYGPSLAKNIQYF
-,TRBV5-5,TRBD1,TRBJ2-7,TGTGCCAGCAGCTTCGGACAGGATCCAAGCGAGCAGTACTTC,CASSFGQDPSEQYF
few,TRBV7-2,-,TRBJ1-2,TGTGCCAGCAGCTTAGCTGGGGGCGCGCATGGCTACACCTTC,CASSLAGGAHGYTF
-,TRBV5-1,TRBD2,TRBJ2-5,TGCGCCAGCAGCCCGGGACTAGCGGGAGTAGAGACCCAGTACTTC,CASSPGLAGVETQYF
-,TRBV28,-,TRBJ1-1,TGTGCCAGCAGTTTGCTCCAGGGAAAAGCTTTCTTT,CASSLLQGKAFF
-,TRBV28,-,TRBJ1-1,TGTGCCAGCAGTTTGGGACATACGAACACTGAAGCTTTCTTT,CASSLGHTNTEAFF
-,TRBV6-5,TRBD1,TRBJ1-2,TGTGCCAGCAGTTACGGACAGGGGGGCTACACCTTC,CASSYGQGGYTF
few,TRBV28,-,TRBJ2-2,TGTGCCAGCATCCCCCCTTGGGGGGGCGCCCCCGTCGGGGAGCTGTTTTTT,CASIPPWGGAPVGELFF